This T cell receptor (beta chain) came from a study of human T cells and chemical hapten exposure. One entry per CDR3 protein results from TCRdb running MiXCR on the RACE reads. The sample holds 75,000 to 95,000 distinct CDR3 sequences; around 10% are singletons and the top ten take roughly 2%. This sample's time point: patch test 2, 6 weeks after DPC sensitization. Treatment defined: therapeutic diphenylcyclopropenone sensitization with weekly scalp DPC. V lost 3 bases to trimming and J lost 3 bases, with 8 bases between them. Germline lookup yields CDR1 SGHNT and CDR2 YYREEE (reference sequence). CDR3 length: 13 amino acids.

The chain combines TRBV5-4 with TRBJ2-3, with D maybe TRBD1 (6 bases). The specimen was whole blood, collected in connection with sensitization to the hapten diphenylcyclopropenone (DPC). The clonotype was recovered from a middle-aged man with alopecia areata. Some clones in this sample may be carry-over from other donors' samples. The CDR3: CASSSGHTDTQYF. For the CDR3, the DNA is TGTGCCAGCAGCTCGGGACATACAGATACGCAGTATTTT. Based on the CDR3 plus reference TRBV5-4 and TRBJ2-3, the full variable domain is ETGVTQSPTHLIKTRGQQVTLRCSSQSGHNTVSWYQQALGQGPQFIFQYYREEENGRGNFPPRFSGLQFPNYSSELNVNALELDDSALYLCASSSGHTDTQYFGPGTRLTVL.